This TCR beta chain is from a study of blood T cell repertoires in COVID-19. Original processing notes: Amplifying reference gene primers gave estimates of nucleated cell counts. Clones were read by immunoSEQ multiplex PCR, and TCRdb kept only the in-frame ones, dropping some. That table gives V, J and clone size, and the DNA gave D and trimming. The table records 250,000 to 400,000 clones, more than 75% of them present only once. V was cut by 4 bases and J by 3 bases, with 11 bases left in between. CDR1 SGHRS and CDR2 YFSETQ come from the germline V gene. CDR3 length: 13 residues. The clonotype comes from a man in his forties or fifties with active or convalescent COVID-19. This sequence joins TRBV5-1 and TRBJ2-7, with a possible D match to TRBD1 (5 bases). The sample taken for sequencing was peripheral blood. The CDR3 loop reads CASSVGHLYEQYF. The CDR3 DNA reads TGCGCCAGCAGCGTCGGACATCTCTACGAGCAGTACTTC.